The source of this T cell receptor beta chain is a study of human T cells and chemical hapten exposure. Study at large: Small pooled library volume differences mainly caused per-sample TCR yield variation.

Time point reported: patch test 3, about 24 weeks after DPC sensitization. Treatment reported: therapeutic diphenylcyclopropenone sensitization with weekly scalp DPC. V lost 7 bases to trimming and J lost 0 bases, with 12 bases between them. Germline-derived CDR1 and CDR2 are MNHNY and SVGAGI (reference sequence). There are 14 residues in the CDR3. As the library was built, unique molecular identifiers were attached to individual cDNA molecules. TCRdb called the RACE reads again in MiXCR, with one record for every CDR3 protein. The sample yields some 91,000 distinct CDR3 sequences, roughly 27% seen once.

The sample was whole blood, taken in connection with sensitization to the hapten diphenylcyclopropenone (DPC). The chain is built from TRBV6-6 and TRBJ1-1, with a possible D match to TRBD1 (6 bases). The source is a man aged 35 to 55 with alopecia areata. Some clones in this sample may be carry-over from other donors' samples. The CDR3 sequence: CASNKGGVNTEAFF. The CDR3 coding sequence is TGTGCCAGCAACAAAGGGGGGGTGAACACTGAAGCTTTCTTT.